A single sample gave rise to the 28 T cell receptor beta chains below, sequenced in a study of shared clonotypes between healthy human individuals. Sequenced by immunoSEQ multiplex PCR; TCRdb stores in-frame clones only, minus some. The sample contains about 1 million clones, roughly 75% of which appear only once. Material: memory CD4+ T cells sorted from blood. The sample's subset: CD45RA-negative fraction. The receptors come from a man between 18 and 29 years old in good health.

The chain has TRBV7-2 and TRBJ1-2, with no clear D. V was trimmed by 2 bases and J by 7 bases, leaving 14 bases between them. The germline V gene has CDR1 SGHTA and CDR2 FQGNSA. The CDR3 runs to 14 residues. DNA of the CDR3: TGTGCCAGCAGCTTACGGCAGGTAAAACGTGGCTACACCTTC. Translation gives CASSLRQVKRGYTF.

As to this clone: Other nucleotide sequences from this sample produce the same CDR3. The rearrangement joins TRBV9 to TRBJ1-2; a possible D gene is TRBD1 (5 bases). CDR1 SGDLS and CDR2 YYNGEE come from the germline V gene. The CDR3 covers 14 residues. V lost 0 bases and J 2 bases, leaving 8 bases between the germline ends. Here the CDR3 DNA reads TGTGCCAGCAGCGTAGCTACAGGAAACTATGGCTACACCTTC. This codes for CASSVATGNYGYTF.

The rearrangement links TRBV5-1 to TRBJ1-2; D not certain. The CDR3 runs 15 residues. Trimming stripped 1 base from V and 3 bases from J, with 13 bases between. Germline V gives CDR1 SGHRS, CDR2 YFSETQ. The CDR3 DNA sequence: TGCGCCAGCAGCTTGTACGAGCCGTTTGACTATGGCTACACCTTC. It encodes CASSLYEPFDYGYTF.

As to this clone: This sample also contains other DNA sequences that code for the same CDR3. J is TRBJ2-4 and V is TRBV5-4; the D is unclear. The CDR3 is made up of 12 amino acids. CDR1 SGHNT and CDR2 YYREEE come from the germline V gene (reference sequence). Trimming pared 0 bases from V and 7 bases from J, leaving 5 bases between. The CDR3 DNA is TGTGCCAGCAGCTTGGATCGGAACATTCAGTACTTC. It specifies CASSLDRNIQYF.

The chain recombines TRBV10-3 with TRBJ1-4, with 7 bases matching TRBD1. V shed 11 bases and J 6 bases; nucleotides not matched to a gene: 9. CDR3 length: 13 amino acids. Germline lookup yields CDR1 ENHRY and CDR2 SYGVKD. CDR3 region: CASNRGGDEKLFF. In DNA form, the CDR3 reads TGTGCCTCGAACAGGGGAGGTGATGAAAAACTGTTTTTT.

The V gene is TRBV7-2, the J gene TRBJ2-2, with D unresolved. V was shortened by 5 bases and J by 7 bases, with 11 bases between the two germline ends. There are 13 residues in the CDR3. The germline V gene encodes CDR1 SGHTA and CDR2 FQGNSA. This chain's CDR3 is CASSETRVGELFF. For the CDR3, the DNA is TGTGCCAGCAGCGAGACTCGGGTCGGGGAGCTGTTTTTT.

The chain has TRBV28 and TRBJ2-2; D could derive from TRBD1 or TRBD2 (5 bases each). V lost 8 bases and J 2 bases, leaving 9 bases between the germline ends. Germline V CDR1 and CDR2: MDHEN, SYDVKM. CDR3 length: 13 residues. DNA of the CDR3: TGTGCCAGCCGGGACCGAAACACCGGGGAGCTGTTTTTT. Its translation: CASRDRNTGELFF. The full variable domain, rest sourced from reference TRBV28 and TRBJ2-2, is DVKVTQSSRYLVKRTGEKVFLECVQDMDHENMFWYRQDPGLGLRLIYFSYDVKMKEKGDIPEGYSVSREKKERFSLILESASTNQTSMYLCASRDRNTGELFFGEGSRLTVL.

This clone was counted a single time. J is TRBJ1-1 and V is TRBV6-6; no clear D gene. V lost 0 bases and J lost 6, with 17 bases in between. CDR3 length equals 16 residues. Germline lookup yields CDR1 MNHNY and CDR2 SVGAGI (reference sequence). This chain's CDR3 is CASSYSWGNDGAEAFF. The CDR3 DNA reads TGTGCCAGCAGTTACTCGTGGGGTAATGACGGCGCTGAAGCTTTCTTT.

This clone occurred a few times. V usage is TRBV5-1 and J usage is TRBJ2-7; unclear D gene. V was shortened by 0 bases and J by 6 bases, with 13 bases between the two germline ends. The CDR3 has 14 amino acids. Germline loops: CDR1 SGHRS, CDR2 YFSETQ. The CDR3: CASSLEGQVAEQYF. DNA for the CDR3: TGCGCCAGCAGCTTGGAAGGCCAGGTGGCCGAGCAGTACTTC.

Worth noting for this clone: This clone may be a read error of a much larger clone one base away. This chain joins TRBV5-6 and TRBJ1-1; TRBD1 matches 9 bases. The CDR3 consists of 14 residues. V lost 4 bases and J lost 1; bases outside the gene matches: 2. Germline loops: CDR1 SGHDT, CDR2 YYEEEE. The chain's CDR3 is CASSPDRGNTEAFF. The CDR3 region has the DNA TGTGCCAGCAGCCCGGACAGGGGGAACACTGAAGCTTTCTTT. The full variable domain, in which reference TRBV5-6 and TRBJ1-1 provide the parts outside the CDR3, is DAGVTQSPTHLIKTRGQQVTLRCSPKSGHDTVSWYQQALGQGPQFIFQYYEEEERQRGNFPDRFSGHQFPNYSSELNVNALLLGDSALYLCASSPDRGNTEAFFGQGTRLTVV.

V gene TRBV28 combines with J gene TRBJ1-5, with a tentative D call TRBD1 (6 bases). Per the germline V gene, CDR1 is MDHEN and CDR2 is SYDVKM. The CDR3 spans 15 residues. Deletions cut 8 bases from V and 1 base from J, with 15 bases between. In DNA form, the CDR3 reads TGTGCCAGCTCGTTAGGGGGGATAAGCAATCAGCCCCAGCATTTT. It yields the protein CASSLGGISNQPQHF.

The chain links TRBV19 to TRBJ2-3, with TRBD2 matching over 9 bases. CDR1 is LNHDA, CDR2 SQIVND, per germline (reference sequence). The CDR3 runs 14 residues. J was trimmed by 4 bases and V by 11 bases; bases with no gene match: 10. CDR3 nucleotides: TGTGCCGCTTCCGGGACTAGCACGGCAGATACGCAGTATTTT. This encodes CAASGTSTADTQYF.

This sequence joins TRBV7-6 and TRBJ2-7, with 8 positions matching TRBD2. V dropped 5 bases and J dropped 2; count of bases not matched to a gene: 5. Germline-derived CDR1 and CDR2 are SGHVS and FNYEAQ. The CDR3 runs 14 residues. CDR3 residues: CASSPRGAPYEQYF. The CDR3 nucleotides read TGTGCCAGCAGCCCGCGGGGGGCTCCCTACGAGCAGTACTTC.

V usage is TRBV5-1 and J usage is TRBJ1-4; the match to TRBD1 covers 11 bases. The germline CDR1 and CDR2 sequences are SGHRS and YFSETQ. V shed 4 bases and J 8 bases; nucleotides not matched to a gene: 4. This CDR3 region has 14 residues. The CDR3 region has the DNA TGCGCCAGCAGCCTGGACAGGGGGCAGGAAAAACTGTTTTTT. Protein sequence: CASSLDRGQEKLFF.

V usage is TRBV6-5 and J usage is TRBJ2-3, with D tentatively TRBD2 (5 bases). Trimming removed 6 bases at V and 5 bases at J, with 9 bases between. Germline CDR1 reads MNHEY; CDR2 reads SVGAGI. This CDR3 region has 12 residues. The DNA for the CDR3 is TGTGCCAGCAGCTTAGGAGGAGATACGCAGTATTTT. As protein: CASSLGGDTQYF.

This clone was picked up a small number of times. The CDR3 is CASSQEGGVRLVWEQYF. The CDR3 DNA is TGCGCCAGCAGCCAAGAGGGGGGAGTCAGGCTCGTCTGGGAGCAGTACTTC. The chain links TRBV4-3 to TRBJ2-7, with D possibly TRBD2 on 6 matching bases. CDR1 LGHNA and CDR2 YSLEER come from the germline V gene. The length of the CDR3 is 17 residues. Between the trimmed V and J ends, which lost 0 bases and 7 bases, there was a span of 22 bases.

This chain joins TRBV5-4 and TRBJ2-2, with unresolved D. Germline V gene data show CDR1 as SGHNT and CDR2 as YYREEE (reference sequence). The CDR3 sequence is 13 residues long. The V gene lost 2 bases and the J gene lost 6 bases, with 8 bases spanning the gap. In DNA form, the CDR3 reads TGTGCCAGCAGCTTCAGTGGAGCCGGGGAGCTGTTTTTT. Its translation is CASSFSGAGELFF.

A single count supports this clone. The CDR3 reads CSVEKGGGELFF. As DNA, the CDR3 is TGCAGCGTTGAGAAGGGGGGCGGGGAGCTGTTTTTT. This chain joins TRBV29-1 and TRBJ2-2; D is perhaps TRBD1 or TRBD2 (6 bases each). Trimming took off 3 bases at V and 7 bases at J, with 9 bases between the two ends. Germline V gene data show CDR1 as SQVTM and CDR2 as ANQGSEA. There are 12 residues in the CDR3.

This clone turned up a few times. This specimen includes other DNA sequences encoding the same CDR3. J is TRBJ1-2 and V is TRBV28, with 10 bases matching TRBD1. V trimming: 6 bases; J trimming: 5 bases; junction bases outside the gene matches: 3. Germline assignment: CDR1 MDHEN and CDR2 SYDVKM. The CDR3 is 13 amino acids. The CDR3: CASRPGQGYGYTF. The CDR3 DNA is TGTGCCAGCAGACCGGGACAGGGGTATGGCTACACCTTC.

The chain carries TRBV6-4 and TRBJ2-3, with a tentative D call TRBD2 (6 bases). Germline CDR1 MRHNA, CDR2 SNTAGT. This CDR3 is built from 14 residues. Deletions cut 4 bases from V and 8 bases from J, with 16 bases between. The CDR3 coding sequence is TGTGCCAGCAGTGCGGAGGGCTCGGTCAGTACGCAGTATTTT. Its translation: CASSAEGSVSTQYF.

V is TRBV6-5 and J is TRBJ1-6; D is undetermined. Germline assignment: CDR1 MNHEY and CDR2 SVGAGI. The CDR3 consists of 15 residues. Trimming left V 2 bases short and J 10 bases short, with 15 bases between. In DNA form, the CDR3 reads TGTGCCAGCAGTTACCTCCGCAGGACTAGCTCACCCCTCCACTTT. Translation: CASSYLRRTSSPLHF.

The chain combines TRBV6-4 with TRBJ2-1, with 9 bases fitting TRBD2. This CDR3 has 16 amino acids. The junction had 6 bases not matched to a gene; V was cut back by 4 bases and J by 2 bases. Germline CDR1 reads MRHNA; CDR2 reads SNTAGT. The CDR3 region has the DNA TGTGCCAGCAGTGCTGGACTAGCGCGAGCCTACAATGAGCAGTTCTTC. It codes for CASSAGLARAYNEQFF.

This chain connects TRBV5-4 to TRBJ1-2; TRBD1 might be the D (6 bases). This CDR3 has 14 residues. Trimming took 0 bases from V and 6 from J, leaving 12 bases between them. Germline-derived CDR1 and CDR2 are SGHNT and YYREEE (reference sequence). The CDR3: CASSLAPRGDGYTF. The CDR3 nucleotides are TGTGCCAGCAGCTTGGCCCCCAGGGGCGATGGCTACACCTTC.

This chain joins TRBV30 and TRBJ2-2; 10 nucleotides line up with TRBD2. The CDR3 is 17 amino acids. J gave up 1 base and V 2 bases, and 7 bases lay outside the gene matches. Germline values: CDR1 GTSNPN, CDR2 SVGIG (reference sequence). The chain's CDR3 is CAWSLTAGGRNTGELFF. The CDR3 coding sequence is TGTGCCTGGAGTTTAACAGCGGGGGGGCGGAACACCGGGGAGCTGTTTTTT.

The chain uses TRBV2 and TRBJ2-3; the match to TRBD2 covers 9 bases. The CDR3 loop spans 14 amino acids. V lost 5 bases to trimming and J lost 4 bases; unmatched junction nucleotides: 4. In germline, CDR1 is SNHLY, CDR2 FYNNEI. Here the CDR3 DNA reads TGTGCCAGCAGTATAGCGGGGGCCGCAGATACGCAGTATTTT. This gives the protein CASSIAGAADTQYF.

Only one count was recorded for this clone. This rearrangement joins TRBV5-1 to TRBJ1-1, with TRBD1 matching over 9 bases. J was trimmed by 8 bases and V by 6 bases; bases with no gene match: 11. Germline V gives CDR1 SGHRS, CDR2 YFSETQ. CDR3 size: 14 residues. DNA of the CDR3: TGCGCCAGCACTAAACAGGGGGCGCAAGGGGAAGCTTTCTTT. Residues: CASTKQGAQGEAFF.

The rearrangement links TRBV11-3 to TRBJ2-3; D unresolved. From germline, CDR1 is SGHNT and CDR2 YENEEA. With 0 bases removed from V and 4 bases from J, the gap between germline ends came to 5 bases. The length of the CDR3 is 13 residues. In nucleotides, the CDR3 is TGTGCCAGCAGCTTAGACGGGTCAGATACGCAGTATTTT. Encoded protein: CASSLDGSDTQYF.

The rearrangement links TRBV6-1 to TRBJ1-6; 9 positions agree with TRBD1. The V gene end was trimmed by 3 bases and the J gene end by 8 bases; junction bases not matched to a gene: 11. The CDR3 runs to 17 residues. Per the germline V gene, CDR1 is MNHNS and CDR2 is SASEGT. This CDR3 is CASSDLPEQGADSPLHF. CDR3 bases: TGTGCCAGCAGTGATCTTCCGGAACAGGGGGCTGATTCACCCCTCCACTTT.